This TCR beta chain is drawn from a study of tumor-infiltrating lymphocytes in oesophageal squamous cell carcinoma. One entry per CDR3 protein results from TCRdb running MiXCR on the PCR reads. The repertoire holds over 20,000 distinct CDR3 sequences, around two fifths seen once, with roughly two fifths in the top ten. The CDR3 spans 18 amino acids, including both terminal residues. Germline CDR1 and CDR2: SGHVS and FQNEAQ. For this clonotype: The conserved closing phenylalanine or tryptophan is absent in this CDR3, likely reflecting a read error. Because the CDR3's place on the DNA is in doubt, the DNA is left out and the CDR3 is given as listed by TCRdb.

The chain recombines TRBV7-8 with TRBJ1-6; no DNA check was done on the table's D call, TRBD1. This receptor was identified in a male donor with esophageal squamous cell carcinoma. Input material: esophageal tumor tissue. The CDR3 is CASSPPGQGGTYEQYFGA.